This entry is about one T cell receptor beta chain. Its antigen is undetermined. The entry originates in a study of T cell responses to AZD1222 COVID-19 vaccine. TCRdb's table, derived via immunoSEQ multiplex PCR, lists solely in-frame clones and lacks some. The top ten hold roughly 10% of the sample, which has 80,000 to 100,000 clones, 87% seen once. Study-wide results and caveats: The breadth and depth of Spike-specific TCRs increased once two AZD1222 doses had been given. Females outnumbered males among donors, who were mostly white British; clonal diversity was possibly underestimated. After the peak T cell response, and only then, were repertoires sampled. Baseline antibody screening turned up just 6 or 7 seropositive AZD1222 recipients.

V lost 3 bases and J lost 0, with 3 bases in between. The CDR3 contains 12 residues. The germline CDR1 and CDR2 sequences are SGDLS and YYNGEE. The clonotype originates from an adult who received the AZD1222 COVID-19 vaccine. The specimen was peripheral blood, collected 28 days after the second AZD1222 dose. The J gene is TRBJ1-1, the V gene TRBV9; D is undetermined. CDR3 amino acids: CASSEVNTEAFF. DNA of the CDR3: TGTGCCAGCAGCGAAGTGAACACTGAAGCTTTCTTT. Full variable domain (missing parts from reference TRBV9 and TRBJ1-1): DSGVTQTPKHLITATGQRVTLRCSPRSGDLSVYWYQQSLDQGLQFLIQYYNGEERAKGNILERFSAQQFPDLHSELNLSSLELGDSALYFCASSEVNTEAFFGQGTRLTVV.